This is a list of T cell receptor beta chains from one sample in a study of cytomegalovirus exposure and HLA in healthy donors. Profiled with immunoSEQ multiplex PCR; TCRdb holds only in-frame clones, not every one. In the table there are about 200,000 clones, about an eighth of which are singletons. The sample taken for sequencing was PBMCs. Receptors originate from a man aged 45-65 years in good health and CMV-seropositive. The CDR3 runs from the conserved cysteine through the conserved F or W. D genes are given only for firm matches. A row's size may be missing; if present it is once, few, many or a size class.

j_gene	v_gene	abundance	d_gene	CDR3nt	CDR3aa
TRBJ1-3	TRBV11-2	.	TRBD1	TGTGCCAGCAGCTCGACAGGGACAGGAAACACCATATATTTT	CASSSTGTGNTIYF
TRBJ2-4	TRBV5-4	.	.	TGTGCCAGCAGCTTGGAGTCACAGAGCAACATTCAGTACTTC	CASSLESQSNIQYF
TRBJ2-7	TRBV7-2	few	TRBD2	TGTGCCAGCAGCTTAGCTGGTGGGCTAGCGGAGATTTACTACGAGCAGTACTTC	CASSLAGGLAEIYYEQYF
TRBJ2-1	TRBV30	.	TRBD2	TGTGCCTGGAGCTCTCTTCCGGGACTAGCGGGGGTCAATGAGCAGTTCTTC	CAWSSLPGLAGVNEQFF
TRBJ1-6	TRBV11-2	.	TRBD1	TGTGCCAGCAGCTTAGAGATCGGGACAGTGCGTTCACCCCTCCACTTT	CASSLEIGTVRSPLHF
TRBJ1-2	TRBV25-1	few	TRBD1	TGTGCCAGCAGTGAGTGGGACAGGGGGTACTCTGGCTACACCTTC	CASSEWDRGYSGYTF
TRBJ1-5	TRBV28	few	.	TGTGCCAGCACCCCCCCGGGACATAGCAATCAGCCCCAGCATTTT	CASTPPGHSNQPQHF
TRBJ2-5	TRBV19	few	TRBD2	TGTGCCAGTAGTATAGATCGGGGGAGGGGAGTCGCGGTCCAGTACTTC	CASSIDRGRGVAVQYF
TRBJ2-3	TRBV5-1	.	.	TGCGCCAGCAGCTTTAGTGCAGGGCTCCCCACAGATACGCAGTATTTT	CASSFSAGLPTDTQYF
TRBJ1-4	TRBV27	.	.	TGTGCCAGAAGGACACAGGGACTAGAAAAACTGTTTTTT	CARRTQGLEKLFF
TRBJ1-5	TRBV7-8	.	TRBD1	TGTGCCAGCAGCTTAGGGACAGGGGATCAGCCCCAGCATTTT	CASSLGTGDQPQHF
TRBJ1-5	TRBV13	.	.	TGTGCCAGCAGCTTAAAGGACAGTTACAATCAGCCCCAGCATTTT	CASSLKDSYNQPQHF
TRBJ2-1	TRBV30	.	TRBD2	TGTGCCTGGGAGCGGGGGCCATACAATGAGCAGTTCTTC	CAWERGPYNEQFF
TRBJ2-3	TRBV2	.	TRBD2	TGTGCCAGCAGTGAAGATAGCGGGGGGGTGCCGTATTTT	CASSEDSGGVPYF
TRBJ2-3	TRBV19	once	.	TGTGCCAGTAGATTAGTCGATACGCAGTATTTT	CASRLVDTQYF
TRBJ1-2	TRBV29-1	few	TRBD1	TGCAGCGTCCCGGGGCACAGGGGAGAGGGGGGCTACACCTTC	CSVPGHRGEGGYTF
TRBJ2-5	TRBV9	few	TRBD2	TGTGCCAGCAGCGTAGGATCGACAGGCGGATACACGGCTAGCGGGTGGGAGACCCAGTACTTC	CASSVGSTGGYTASGWETQYF
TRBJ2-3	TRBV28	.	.	TGTGCCAGCAGTTTAAGAAAGACTTTCACAGATACGCAGTATTTT	CASSLRKTFTDTQYF
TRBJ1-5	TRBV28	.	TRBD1	TGTGCCAGCAGCCACGGGACAGCGAGAAATCAGCCCCAGCATTTT	CASSHGTARNQPQHF
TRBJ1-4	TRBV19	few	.	TGTGCCAGTAGACCCCTTGGCGAAAAACTGTTTTTT	CASRPLGEKLFF
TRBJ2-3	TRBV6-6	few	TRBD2	TGTGCCACTAGATGGAGCGGGGGGACTGATACGCAGTATTTT	CATRWSGGTDTQYF
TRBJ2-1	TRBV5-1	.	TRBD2	TGCGCCAGCAGCGAATTGGGCGGGGGGCAGGGTGAGCAGTTCTTC	CASSELGGGQGEQFF